This entry concerns a single T cell receptor (beta chain). The antigen is unknown. The sample comes from a study of T cells after yellow fever vaccination. The study's findings and limits: Most primary-vaccination clones recurred post-booster (around 97% CD4, roughly 87% CD8).

In TCRdb, the 5' RACE reads were re-called with MiXCR into one record per CDR3 protein. The table lists 340,000 or so distinct CDR3 sequences, about an eighth of them singletons, with 2.5% to 4% in the top ten. The CDR3 spans 13 residues. V dropped 7 bases and J dropped 4 bases, with 13 bases sitting between them. Germline CDR1 and CDR2: MDHEN and SYDVKM. This TCR was recovered from a man between 18 and 35 years old who received the YFV17D yellow fever vaccine. V is TRBV28 and J is TRBJ1-2; D perhaps matches TRBD1 (6 bases). The sample here was CD4+ T cells sorted from PBMCs, taken 15 days after the yellow fever booster vaccination. This CDR3 reads CASNIRDTYGYTF. As DNA, the CDR3 is TGTGCCAGCAATATCAGGGACACCTATGGCTACACCTTC.